Included here is one T cell receptor beta chain sequence, with context. Its antigen is unidentified. These data belong to a study of T cells in Graves' hyperthyroidism and ophthalmopathy. Whole-study results and caveats: Blood also contained most expanded thyroid clonotypes above 0.001.

There are 16 residues in the CDR3. From germline, CDR1 is MRHNA and CDR2 SNTAGT. V lost 0 bases, J lost 0 bases, and 9 bases lay in between. Regions amplified from RNA transcripts were the TCR beta CDR3 regions. The TCR CDR3 was amplified in a first-round RT-PCR using the HTBI primer set. TCRdb redid the calling of the multiplex PCR reads with MiXCR, one entry per CDR3 protein. The sample holds about 710,000 distinct CDR3 sequences, 16% seen once. The sequencing input was blood. The receptor's source is a man aged 18 to 29 with Graves' hyperthyroidism. This chain connects TRBV6-4 to TRBJ2-1; weak D call: TRBD1 (6 bases). CDR3 residues: CASSDSGTSSYNEQFF. CDR3 DNA sequence: TGTGCCAGCAGTGACTCAGGGACAAGCTCCTACAATGAGCAGTTCTTC.